Given below is one TCR beta chain in context. Its antigen remains unidentified. The sample holds no much larger clone one base away, and base qualities are not on file. TCRbeta CDR3 regions were amplified from genomic DNA using the immunoSEQ Assay, a bias-controlled multiplex PCR. Concerning the study's data processing: The number of nucleated cells in each sample was estimated from the amplification of reference gene primers within the assay. Sequence reads were collapsed and filtered to measure the absolute abundance of every unique TCRbeta CDR3 rearrangement. For each sample, productive Simpson clonality was calculated by taking the square root of Simpson's diversity index across productive rearrangements. TCRdb retrieved this table from immuneACCESS and kept in-frame rearrangements only. Not all clones are present; in checked studies, unresolved V genes account for under half, and no reason is known for the remainder. V and J calls and clone size are as listed in that table; D and trimming were resolved from the DNA. Across this sample there are tens of thousands of clones, with roughly 86% seen only once. The top ten constitute 20% to 25% of the sample.

The data were obtained in a study of blood T cell repertoires in COVID-19 (TCRdb year 2020). Context from the whole study: Collaborator samples came from the United States, Italy and Spain and covered acute and convalescent phases of COVID-19. Nearly every sample came with metadata listing a de-identified subject ID, COVID-19 status, age in years and sex. Subjects who had been exposed to COVID-19, were actively infected with it, or had recovered from it provided the deeply sampled blood TCRbeta repertoires that made up the dataset. The repertoires were made available in a free public database intended to serve as a resource for research on the immune response to SARS-CoV-2. The prospective study material was composed of cDNA or gDNA derived from T cells, B-cell-depleted T cells, or PBMCs. Samples came from the ongoing ImmuneRACE study (first 160 participants) plus 1,254 subjects from 6 global collaborators. Where HLA class I and class II types were available, the types were taken from metadata supplied by the sample provider, not from assay-based typing.

General findings and caveats noted by the study authors: The quantity of clinical and demographic metadata differed by source and by participant and was supplied without curation.

The CDR3 sequence holds 14 residues, the cysteine and phenylalanine included. Just CDR3 DNA is preserved here, 42 bases in frame from base 1. In the germline V gene, CDR1 corresponds to MNHEY and CDR2 to SVGAGI. V is cut back by 6 bases and J by 2 bases, with 4 bases in the junction unmatched. The collaborating institutions used their own protocols to collect whole blood in K2EDTA tubes. For TCRbeta analysis, collaborators shipped samples as frozen whole blood, isolated PBMCs, or DNA extracted from either of those sample types. This TCR was recovered from a woman over 75 with acute or convalescent COVID-19. Recombination connected TRBV6-5 to TRBJ1-5; a stretch of 7 junction bases matches TRBD1. The sequencing input was peripheral blood. The bases are TGTGCCAGCAGCCCAGACAGGGGCAATCAGCCCCAGCATTTT. Its coded protein is CASSPDRGNQPQHF.